The sequence of this TCR beta chain was determined in a study of T cells after yellow fever vaccination. The table lists this clonotype with a few counts. Synthesis of TCR cDNA relied on 5'RACE template switching, which attached a universal primer site and UMIs. TCRdb called the 5' RACE reads again in MiXCR, with one record for every CDR3 protein. The sample holds 250,000 to 350,000 distinct CDR3 sequences, approximately 4.3% seen once. V shed 0 bases and J shed 3 bases, with 15 bases lying between them. This CDR3 has 17 amino acids. CDR1 and CDR2 (germline): LGHNA, YSLEER. The V and J genes are TRBV4-3 and TRBJ2-1, with D maybe TRBD2 (7 bases). Specimen: PBMCs, collected 15 days after the yellow fever booster vaccination. This receptor was identified in a man between 18 and 35 years old who received the YFV17D yellow fever vaccine. The CDR3 DNA sequence: TGCGCCAGCAGCCAAGAAGGGTGGGGGGGCCGCTACAATGAGCAGTTCTTC. Its protein is CASSQEGWGGRYNEQFF.